This TCR beta chain was documented in a study of OX40 agonist ivuxolimab in advanced cancers. A note on the overall study: Ivuxolimab was an agonistic, fully human IgG2 monoclonal antibody directed against OX40 (CD134), a costimulatory receptor. Peripheral TCRbeta sequencing was intended to test whether TCR sequence diversity was altered and clonal T-cell expansion was caused by ivuxolimab. The paper reports the monotherapy dose-escalation portion (N ≈ 50 patients) of the phase I ivuxolimab trial. In the dose-escalation cohort, 82.7% of patients were male, and the mean age was around 60 years, with a range of about 23 to 80. Of the roughly 51 dose-escalation patients, hepatocellular carcinoma was present in 19, melanoma in around 15, renal cell carcinoma in 9 and head and neck cancer in 9. Three dose-escalation patients achieved partial responses, one with hepatocellular carcinoma and two with cutaneous melanoma. Intravenous ivuxolimab was administered to patients every 2 weeks at six dose levels: 0.01, 0.1, 0.3, 1.5, 3 and 10 mg/kg. Prior anti-PD-1, anti-PD-L1 or anti-CTLA-4 therapy was permitted, and approximately 40% of dose-escalation patients had received checkpoint inhibitors. Results and caveats for the whole study, not just this receptor: On average, CD8+ T cells showed more expanded clones than CD4+ T cells after ivuxolimab. At doses from 0.1 to 3.0 mg/kg, clonal expansion was seen in both CD4+ and CD8+ blood T cells between baseline and week 6. In partial responders in the 0.1-3.0 mg/kg groups, normalized peripheral clonal expansion was found to be among the lowest, especially among CD8+ T cells. Low levels of normalized T-cell clonal expansion were also seen in some patients who did not respond. The antigen specificity of the peripheral T cells that underwent clonal expansion was not determined.

To sequence the TCRbeta CDR3 region, genomic DNA was isolated from the sorted cells. The immunoSEQ Assay was used for sequencing of TCRbeta CDR3 regions. TCRdb holds this immuneACCESS table with in-frame rearrangements only. Some clones are missing; in checked studies, unresolved V genes explain under half, and the rest has no known cause. The sample contains roughly 50,000 clones, approximately 80% of them found a single time. The ten top clones hold 3.9% of the sample. The trial excluded patients who had a history of autoimmune disease or were on systemic immunosuppression. In every dose cohort, peripheral blood was drawn for TCR sequencing at baseline, cycle 4 day 1, and cycle 7 day 1. The samples were taken from a phase I, first-in-human, multicenter, open-label dose-escalation trial of ivuxolimab. Adults with locally advanced or metastatic melanoma, renal cell, hepatocellular, or head and neck squamous cell carcinoma were enrolled in the trial. Before TCR sequencing, CD4+ T cells and CD8+ T cells were sorted from peripheral blood as separate populations.

Reading from cysteine to phenylalanine, the CDR3 counts 15 amino acids. This entry keeps only the CDR3 DNA: 45 bases, framed from base 1. Cut back by 5 bases and 0 bases, the V and J ends lie 11 bases apart. CDR1 and CDR2 are drawn from the germline V gene: SGHTA, FQGNSA. As to this clone: Its antigen has not been determined. Base qualities are not at hand, and no much larger clone is one base apart.

The chain employs TRBV7-2 and TRBJ1-3; no D segment can be confidently identified. This material consisted of CD4+ or CD8+ T cells sorted from blood, taken in a trial of the OX40 agonist ivuxolimab. The clonotype comes from an adult with an advanced solid tumor such as melanoma, head and neck, liver or kidney cancer. The bases read TGTGCCAGCAGCGCCGCAGGCTACTCTGGAAACACCATATATTTT. Its product reads: CASSAAGYSGNTIYF.